This TCR beta chain was found in a study of T cell responses to AZD1222 COVID-19 vaccine. Trimming took 7 bases from V and 5 from J, leaving 11 bases between them. Per germline, CDR1 LGHNT and CDR2 FRNRAP. This CDR3 comprises 13 residues. This clone has just a few counts. Data came from immunoSEQ multiplex PCR; TCRdb stores just in-frame clones and leaves some out. This table has 100,000 to 150,000 clones, around 86% appearing once. The sample consisted of peripheral blood, taken on day 0 of AZD1222 vaccination. The chain has TRBV12-5 and TRBJ2-2; D remains ambiguous. The clonotype was recovered from an adult in good health. The CDR3 bases are TGTGCTAGTGCCCCAGAAGGTACCGGGGAGCTGTTTTTT. Translated, it gives CASAPEGTGELFF.